The entry below describes one TCR beta chain. Its antigen is currently unknown. These data come from a study of T cells in Graves' hyperthyroidism and ophthalmopathy. Points from the study as a whole: Blood also held most thyroid clonotypes expanded beyond 0.001.

This sample holds PBMCs from 9.5 to 10 ml fresh peripheral blood. Researchers took RNA transcripts and amplified the TCR beta CDR3 regions from them. HTBI primers were employed in a first-round RT-PCR of the TCR CDR3. Using its own MiXCR run on the multiplex PCR reads, TCRdb lists one record per CDR3 protein. The repertoire holds 350,000 or so distinct CDR3 sequences, with about a sixth as singletons. This TCR was recovered from a woman in her thirties or forties with Graves' ophthalmopathy. Sequencing input: blood.

The CDR3 nucleotides read TGTGCCAGCAGCTTGCCCCAGGATCCGGGACAGGGATATCCCACCTTC. Amino acids: CASSLPQDPGQGYPTF. This rearrangement joins TRBV28 to TRBJ1-2; 9 nucleotides agree with TRBD1. J gave up 13 bases and V 6 bases, and 21 bases lay outside the gene matches. Germline V lookup: CDR1 MDHEN, CDR2 SYDVKM. This CDR3 is 16 amino acids long.